These 17 T cell receptor beta chains came from one sample sequenced in a study of blood T cell repertoires in COVID-19. The table came from immunoSEQ multiplex PCR; TCRdb's copy has only in-frame clones and leaves some out. The sample has fewer than 200,000 clones, about nine tenths seen once. Sample: peripheral blood. These receptors were taken from a woman aged 45-65 years with acute or convalescent COVID-19.

The V gene is TRBV6-5, the J gene TRBJ1-5; D ambiguous. CDR3 length: 12 amino acids. Trimming removed 8 bases from V and 4 bases from J, with 9 bases in between. Germline-derived CDR1 and CDR2 are MNHEY and SVGAGI. CDR3 coding DNA: TGTGCCAGCGGACTTATAAATCAGCCCCAGCATTTT. Translating it yields CASGLINQPQHF.

The J gene is TRBJ1-2, the V gene TRBV5-1; the match to TRBD1 covers 8 bases. The CDR3 totals 16 residues. The ends lost 3 bases at V and 8 bases at J; junction bases unmatched: 15. Per the germline V gene, CDR1 is SGHRS and CDR2 is YFSETQ. The CDR3 here is CASSSLEGQGAFGYTF. In DNA, the CDR3 is TGCGCCAGCAGCTCGTTGGAAGGACAGGGTGCCTTCGGCTACACCTTC. The full variable domain, rest sourced from reference TRBV5-1 and TRBJ1-2, is KAGVTQTPRYLIKTRGQQVTLSCSPISGHRSVSWYQQTPGQGLQFLFEYFSETQRNKGNFPGRFSGRQFSNSRSEMNVSTLELGDSALYLCASSSLEGQGAFGYTFGSGTRLTVV.

The chain couples TRBV7-2 to TRBJ1-2, with 9 bases fitting TRBD1. This CDR3 spans 14 amino acids. Unmatched junction bases numbered 7, after V lost 5 bases and J lost 6 bases. CDR1 and CDR2 (germline): SGHTA, FQGNSA. The CDR3 nucleotides are TGTGCCAGCAGCACGGGACAGGGACGGAATGGCTACACCTTC. Translated, it gives CASSTGQGRNGYTF.

This CDR3 reads CASSRSSGGSYEQYF. DNA of the CDR3: TGTGCCAGCAGCCGTTCTAGCGGGGGTTCCTACGAGCAGTACTTC. The genes are TRBV7-2 and TRBJ2-7, with 10 bases lining up with TRBD2. Looked up from germline, CDR1 is SGHTA and CDR2 is FQGNSA. The length of the CDR3 is 15 residues. The junction had 5 bases not matched to a gene; V was cut back by 5 bases and J by 1 base. The whole variable domain, remainder taken from reference TRBV7-2 and TRBJ2-7, is GAGVSQSPSNKVTEKGKDVELRCDPISGHTALYWYRQSLGQGLEFLIYFQGNSAPDKSGLPSDRFSAERTGGSVSTLTIQRTQQEDSAVYLCASSRSSGGSYEQYFGPGTRLTVT.

This chain's CDR3 is CASSPYELNTEAFF. DNA for the CDR3: TGTGCCAGCTCACCTTACGAGCTGAACACTGAAGCTTTCTTT. This chain uses TRBV18 with TRBJ1-1; no reliable D call. Germline-derived CDR1 and CDR2 are KGHSH and LQKENI. V lost 3 bases and J lost 0, with 8 bases in between. The CDR3 runs 14 residues.

In regard to this clone: Distinct nucleotide sequences in the sample also encode this CDR3. J is TRBJ2-2 and V is TRBV5-1, with D possibly TRBD1 on 6 matching bases. The V gene's germline CDR1 is SGHRS and CDR2 YFSETQ. The ends were cut back, 0 bases at V and 5 bases at J, with 8 bases in the middle. The CDR3 is made up of 14 amino acids. For the CDR3, the DNA is TGCGCCAGCAGCTTGGACAGGGCTACCGGGGAGCTGTTTTTT. Translating gives CASSLDRATGELFF.

This clone was seen a single time. The chain recombines TRBV9 with TRBJ1-2, with 12 bases identical to TRBD1. The V gene end was trimmed by 3 bases and the J gene end by 8 bases; junction bases not matched to a gene: 5. Germline CDR1 SGDLS, CDR2 YYNGEE. There are 14 residues in the CDR3. In nucleotides, the CDR3 is TGTGCCAGCAGCGATTGGGACAGGGGGCAAGGCTACACCTTC. Translated, it gives CASSDWDRGQGYTF.

The rearrangement uses TRBV19 and TRBJ1-2, with D possibly matching TRBD1 (5 bases). Germline CDR1 is LNHDA and CDR2 is SQIVND (reference sequence). This CDR3 region has 12 residues. V was trimmed by 4 bases and J by 8 bases, leaving 11 bases between them. CDR3 region: CASSTGFAGYTF. As DNA, the CDR3 is TGTGCCAGTAGTACAGGGTTTGCGGGCTACACCTTC. The full variable domain, in which reference TRBV19 and TRBJ1-2 provide the parts outside the CDR3, is DGGITQSPKYLFRKEGQNVTLSCEQNLNHDAMYWYRQDPGQGLRLIYYSQIVNDFQKGDIAEGYSVSREKKESFPLTVTSAQKNPTAFYLCASSTGFAGYTFGSGTRLTVV.

CDR3 in amino acids: CASSLQGTFYGYTF. CDR3 coding DNA: TGTGCCAGCAGCTTGCAGGGGACCTTCTATGGCTACACCTTC. The chain recombines TRBV5-8 with TRBJ1-2, with D tentatively TRBD1 (6 bases). V lost 1 base and J lost 4, with 11 bases in between. This CDR3 comprises 14 residues. Germline assignment: CDR1 SGHTS and CDR2 YDEGEE.

The chain has TRBV14 and TRBJ2-7; D is perhaps TRBD2 (5 bases). This CDR3 is built from 14 residues. Germline CDR1 SGHDN, CDR2 FVKESK. V lost 0 bases, J lost 2 bases, and 8 bases lay in between. The CDR3 here is CASSQDTGTYEQYF. CDR3 DNA sequence: TGTGCCAGCAGCCAAGATACGGGGACCTACGAGCAGTACTTC. The full variable domain, with the rest looked up from reference TRBV14 and TRBJ2-7, is EAGVTQFPSHSVIEKGQTVTLRCDPISGHDNLYWYRRVMGKEIKFLLHFVKESKQDESGMPNNRFLAERTGGTYSTLKVQPAELEDSGVYFCASSQDTGTYEQYFGPGTRLTVT.

This clone was picked up one time. This specimen includes other DNA sequences encoding the same CDR3. The V gene is TRBV7-2, the J gene TRBJ2-3, with 9 positions matching TRBD2. CDR1 is SGHTA, CDR2 FQGNSA, per germline. This CDR3 comprises 15 residues. V shed 1 base and J 1 base; nucleotides not matched to a gene: 0. The CDR3 sequence: CASSLVAGGTDTQYF. DNA of the CDR3: TGTGCCAGCAGCTTAGTAGCGGGGGGCACAGATACGCAGTATTTT.

The CDR3 DNA is TGTGCCAGCAGCCAAGATCCAGGGTCTCAGCCCCAGCATTTT. This sequence encodes CASSQDPGSQPQHF. V usage is TRBV3-1 (or the pseudogene TRBV3-2) and J usage is TRBJ1-5; D possibly corresponds to TRBD1 (5 bases). The CDR3 totals 14 residues. V lost 0 bases to trimming and J lost 6 bases, with 9 bases between them. Germline V gene lookup returns CDR1 LGHDT and CDR2 YNNKEL (reference sequence).

The chain combines TRBV19 with TRBJ2-7; TRBD1 matches 8 bases. Looked up from germline, CDR1 is LNHDA and CDR2 is SQIVND (reference sequence). The CDR3 totals 13 residues. Unmatched junction bases numbered 4, after V lost 4 bases and J lost 5 bases. The CDR3 DNA follows: TGTGCCAGTAGTAGGACAGGGCTGGACGAGCAGTACTTC. Translated, it gives CASSRTGLDEQYF.

The rearrangement joins TRBV6-2 or TRBV6-3 to TRBJ2-5, with 10 bases aligning to TRBD2. This CDR3 region has 17 residues. Germline V gives CDR1 MNHEY, CDR2 SVGEGT. J was trimmed by 5 bases and V by 0 bases; bases with no gene match: 9. DNA of the CDR3: TGTGCCAGCAGTTACTCCGGACTAGCGGTGGTCACGGAGACCCAGTACTTC. Its translation is CASSYSGLAVVTETQYF.

This sequence joins TRBV10-3 and TRBJ1-2; 8 bases match TRBD1. Germline CDR1 is ENHRY and CDR2 is SYGVKD. J lost 2 bases, V lost 7 bases, and 3 bases had no gene match. The CDR3 spans 13 residues. CDR3 coding DNA: TGTGCCATCACAGGGGGCAGAAACTATGGCTACACCTTC. This codes for CAITGGRNYGYTF.

The rearrangement joins TRBV11-3 to TRBJ1-2; D may be TRBD1 (5 bases). Germline CDR1 and CDR2: SGHNT and YENEEA. V was pared by 0 bases and J by 4 bases, with 15 bases between. The CDR3 loop spans 16 amino acids. The CDR3 spells CASSLEQDVLFYGYTF. The CDR3 coding sequence is TGTGCCAGCAGCTTAGAACAGGACGTGTTGTTCTATGGCTACACCTTC.

The V and J genes are TRBV18 and TRBJ2-2; TRBD1 agrees at 8 bases. After removal of 3 bases from V and 6 bases from J, the junction contained 9 bases not matched to a gene. Germline assignment: CDR1 KGHSH and CDR2 LQKENI. The CDR3 sequence is 16 residues long. CDR3 loop: CASSPRTGFEPGELFF. CDR3 DNA sequence: TGTGCCAGCTCACCCCGGACAGGGTTTGAACCCGGGGAGCTGTTTTTT. The full variable domain, completed using reference TRBV18 and TRBJ2-2, is NAGVMQNPRHLVRRRGQEARLRCSPMKGHSHVYWYRQLPEEGLKFMVYLQKENIIDESGMPKERFSAEFPKEGPSILRIQQVVRGDSAAYFCASSPRTGFEPGELFFGEGSRLTVL.